The 15 T cell receptor beta chains listed next were all sequenced from one sample in a study of graft-versus-host responses after intestinal transplantation. The protocol was immunoSEQ multiplex PCR, while the TCRdb copy is restricted to in-frame clones and leaves out a portion. Among about 100,000 clones, more than 75% were seen once, and the ten largest hold more than 0.75%. For these TCRs, the target antigens are not known. This specimen consisted of unstimulated CD4+ T cells sorted from spleen or lymph node cells, obtained before transplant. The receptors shown here come from a human donor who was the organ donor for an intestinal transplant.

V usage is TRBV5-1 and J usage is TRBJ2-7; D gene ambiguous. Germline loops: CDR1 SGHRS, CDR2 YFSETQ. V shed 0 bases and J shed 4 bases, with 11 bases lying between them. The CDR3 is 14 residues long. The CDR3 nucleotides are TGCGCCAGCAGCTTGGCCCCGACCATATACGAGCAGTACTTC. Amino acid sequence: CASSLAPTIYEQYF.

The chain uses TRBV27 and TRBJ1-2; 9 nucleotides align to TRBD1. The CDR3 is 15 residues long. Germline-derived CDR1 and CDR2 are MNHEY and SMNVEV (reference sequence). V lost 5 bases and J lost 6; bases outside the gene matches: 10. CDR3 nucleotide sequence: TGTGCCAGCAGTCCGTGGACAGGGGACGATGATGGCTACACCTTC. Amino acids: CASSPWTGDDDGYTF.

The rearrangement uses TRBV18 and TRBJ1-5; D is unresolved. CDR1 KGHSH and CDR2 LQKENI come from the germline V gene. V was cut by 3 bases and J by 3 bases, with 6 bases left in between. The CDR3 consists of 13 residues. The CDR3 nucleotides read TGTGCCAGCTCACCCGACGCCAATCAGCCCCAGCATTTT. It encodes CASSPDANQPQHF.

The CDR3 loop reads CASSPRTSGGAYEQYF. The CDR3 DNA is TGCGCCAGCAGCCCGCGCACTAGCGGGGGGGCCTACGAGCAGTACTTC. J is TRBJ2-7 and V is TRBV5-1, with 13 bases lining up with TRBD2. With V trimmed by 4 bases and J by 2 bases, 6 bases remained unmatched. The germline gives CDR1 SGHRS, CDR2 YFSETQ. This CDR3 comprises 16 residues. The full variable domain, completed using reference TRBV5-1 and TRBJ2-7, is KAGVTQTPRYLIKTRGQQVTLSCSPISGHRSVSWYQQTPGQGLQFLFEYFSETQRNKGNFPGRFSGRQFSNSRSEMNVSTLELGDSALYLCASSPRTSGGAYEQYFGPGTRLTVT.

The genes are TRBV27 and TRBJ1-2; D is perhaps TRBD1 (5 bases). CDR1 is MNHEY and CDR2 is SMNVEV in the germline V gene (reference sequence). There are 13 residues in the CDR3. Trimming stripped 2 bases from V and 8 bases from J, with 12 bases between. The CDR3 DNA sequence: TGTGCCAGCAGTTTAGCGGGGACCCTCGGCTACACCTTC. Amino acids: CASSLAGTLGYTF.

The CDR3 nucleotides read TGCGCCAGCAGCCACAGCCTCTTCGACAGGGCGAACACTGAAGCTTTCTTT. This translates into CASSHSLFDRANTEAFF. The rearrangement links TRBV4-1 to TRBJ1-1; 7 bases agree with TRBD1. This CDR3 is built from 17 residues. With 3 bases clipped from V and 1 base from J, the junction kept 11 bases outside the gene matches. The germline gives CDR1 MGHRA, CDR2 YSYEKL.

The chain carries TRBV5-6 and TRBJ1-5; no firm D call. CDR1 and CDR2 from the germline V gene are SGHDT and YYEEEE. V was clipped by 5 bases and J by 3 bases, with 15 bases between them. This CDR3 has 15 residues. The CDR3 region has the DNA TGTGCCAGCAGGACCTGGGCTAACCTCAATCAGCCCCAGCATTTT. The encoded protein is CASRTWANLNQPQHF.

The V call is TRBV5-1, the J call TRBJ1-6, with D uncertain. CDR1 and CDR2 (germline): SGHRS, YFSETQ. The CDR3 loop spans 15 amino acids. Trimming shortened V by 0 bases and J by 10 bases, and 14 bases separated the two germline ends. The CDR3 reads CASSLVGQLGSPLHF. As DNA, the CDR3 is TGCGCCAGCAGCTTGGTAGGGCAGCTTGGGTCACCCCTCCACTTT.

The chain combines TRBV6-1 with TRBJ1-6; D unresolved. V dropped 5 bases and J dropped 8 bases, with 13 bases sitting between them. Germline V CDR1 and CDR2: MNHNS, SASEGT. CDR3 length equals 14 residues. The CDR3: CASSYLPPDSPLHF. CDR3 bases: TGTGCCAGCAGTTATCTACCCCCCGATTCACCCCTCCACTTT.

V gene TRBV5-4 combines with J gene TRBJ1-2; D unclear. The V end lost 4 bases, the J end lost 7 bases, and 17 bases lay between the germline ends. The CDR3 has 14 amino acids. Germline CDR1 reads SGHNT; CDR2 reads YYREEE (reference sequence). The DNA for the CDR3 is TGTGCCAGCAGCGCGCAAGGCCTGGCGGGTGGCTACACCTTC. It is translated as CASSAQGLAGGYTF.

This chain links TRBV2 with TRBJ1-1, with TRBD1 matching over 7 bases. Germline V gene data show CDR1 as SNHLY and CDR2 as FYNNEI. The V and J ends lost 8 bases and 3 bases, in that order; junction bases with no gene match: 15. This CDR3 has 16 amino acids. This CDR3 reads CASGRGRGYTDTEAFF. The CDR3 nucleotides read TGTGCCAGCGGGAGGGGGCGAGGGTATACAGACACTGAAGCTTTCTTT.

The rearrangement uses TRBV6-5 and TRBJ2-5, with D unresolved. The CDR3 runs 14 residues. Germline V CDR1 and CDR2: MNHEY, SVGAGI. V was pared by 1 base and J by 5 bases, with 11 bases between. In nucleotides, the CDR3 is TGTGCCAGCAGTTACTTAACATCCTTCGAGACCCAGTACTTC. Amino acid sequence: CASSYLTSFETQYF.

This chain uses TRBV19 with TRBJ2-1; perhaps TRBD2 as D (6 bases). Trimming cost V 7 bases and J 4 bases, with 11 bases left between them. Germline CDR1 LNHDA, CDR2 SQIVND (reference sequence). The CDR3 consists of 13 residues. This chain's CDR3 is CASNYAGYNEQFF. In DNA, the CDR3 is TGTGCCAGTAATTATGCGGGATACAATGAGCAGTTCTTC.

The chain recombines TRBV5-1 with TRBJ2-5; no clear D. There are 14 residues in the CDR3. Germline V gene data show CDR1 as SGHRS and CDR2 as YFSETQ. V gave up 0 bases and J gave up 2 bases, with 8 bases separating them. CDR3 in DNA: TGCGCCAGCAGCTTGGAGCAGAGACAAGAGACCCAGTACTTC. Its translation is CASSLEQRQETQYF.

The chain employs TRBV30 and TRBJ1-1, with D hard to call. The V end lost 3 bases, the J end lost 4 bases, and 9 bases lay between the germline ends. The CDR3 runs to 12 residues. CDR1 and CDR2 (germline): GTSNPN, SVGIG (reference sequence). The CDR3 spells CAWRARPTEAFF. The CDR3 DNA follows: TGTGCCTGGAGGGCCAGACCCACTGAAGCTTTCTTT.